This section outlines one T cell receptor (beta chain) sequence together with its context. This specimen comes from a study of blood T cell repertoires in COVID-19. Study background: Samples of COVID-19 (acute and convalescent) were obtained from the United States, Italy and Spain. T cells, B-cell-depleted T cells, or PBMCs provided the cDNA or gDNA that served as material.

V was pared by 6 bases and J by 5 bases, with 18 bases of the junction left unmatched. CDR3 length equals 18 residues. The germline CDR1 and CDR2 sequences are LGHDT and YNNKEL (reference sequence). Authors' data handling: It was from reference gene primer amplification that nucleated cell counts were estimated. TCRdb's copy holds only in-frame clones and misses some; the assay was immunoSEQ multiplex PCR. V, J and clone size are those of that table, while D and trimming were read from the DNA. This sample carries hundreds of thousands of clones, 87% of them seen once, and the ten largest clones take 6% to 9%.

The receptor was isolated from a man in his sixties who had recovered from COVID-19. The V call is TRBV3-1 (or the pseudogene TRBV3-2), the J call TRBJ2-1; 8 bases agree with TRBD2. The sequenced sample was peripheral blood. CDR3 residues: CASRSVSGGSGNNNEQFF. In DNA form, the CDR3 reads TGTGCCAGCAGGTCCGTGTCGGGGGGGAGCGGAAATAACAATGAGCAGTTCTTC.